This TCR beta chain was obtained from a study of low-dose radiotherapy and immunotherapy resistance in tumors. At the level of the study: Across 26 weeks, 13 Gy in total went to Cohort 2, delivered as 1 Gy per fraction every two weeks.

Time point of the sample: after trial treatment. Treatment of the sample: LDRT plus nivolumab, ipilimumab, low-dose cyclophosphamide and aspirin (RACIN trial). Treatment combined nivolumab, ipilimumab, aspirin, low-dose cyclophosphamide and low-dose radiotherapy in a dose-escalation trial. Eligible patients had advanced solid tumors lacking tumor-infiltrating lymphocytes. Alpha and beta chains were covered, as first-strand cDNA relied on TRAV- and TRBV-specific primers. TCRs were amplified for roughly 22 PCR cycles with a constant-region primer and V-primer adapter. TCRdb analysed the reads with MiXCR anew, one entry per CDR3 protein. The sample lists tens of thousands of distinct CDR3 sequences, under 25% occurring once. This clonotype occurred once. The CDR3 has 15 amino acids. CDR1 and CDR2 from the germline V gene are MDHEN and SYDVKM. V dropped 5 bases and J dropped 0 bases, with 8 bases sitting between them.

The sequenced sample was PBMCs, obtained after low-dose radiotherapy plus immunotherapy. The chain has TRBV28 and TRBJ1-6, with TRBD1 as a possible D gene (6 bases). The source of this sequence is a female donor with ovarian cancer. DNA for the CDR3: TGTGCCAGCAGTGACAGGAGCTCCTATAATTCACCCCTCCACTTT. Translating it yields CASSDRSSYNSPLHF. The full variable domain, with the rest looked up from reference TRBV28 and TRBJ1-6, is DVKVTQSSRYLVKRTGEKVFLECVQDMDHENMFWYRQDPGLGLRLIYFSYDVKMKEKGDIPEGYSVSREKKERFSLILESASTNQTSMYLCASSDRSSYNSPLHFGNGTRLTVT.